This T cell receptor (beta chain) is drawn from a study of OX40 agonist ivuxolimab in advanced cancers. Study background: Given to patients was ivuxolimab, an agonistic anti-OX40 (CD134) antibody. Dose-escalation patients suffered from hepatocellular carcinoma, melanoma, renal cell or head and neck cancer.

The CDR3 sequence is 13 residues long. Germline assignment: CDR1 SNHLY and CDR2 FYNNEI. V lost 7 bases to trimming and J lost 6 bases, with 15 bases between them. Enrollment shut out patients with autoimmune disease history or systemic immunosuppression. The assay was immunoSEQ multiplex PCR, and TCRdb's table has in-frame clones only and misses some. Of 76,000 or so clones in the sample, about 94% were seen once. The receptor comes from an adult with an advanced solid tumor such as melanoma, head and neck, liver or kidney cancer. The sequencing used CD4+ or CD8+ T cells sorted from blood, collected in a trial of the OX40 agonist ivuxolimab. The chain couples TRBV2 to TRBJ1-2; TRBD1 is a possible D gene (5 bases). CDR3 sequence (DNA): TGTGCCAGCATCGGAGGACAATCTAATGGCTACACCTTC. Protein sequence: CASIGGQSNGYTF.